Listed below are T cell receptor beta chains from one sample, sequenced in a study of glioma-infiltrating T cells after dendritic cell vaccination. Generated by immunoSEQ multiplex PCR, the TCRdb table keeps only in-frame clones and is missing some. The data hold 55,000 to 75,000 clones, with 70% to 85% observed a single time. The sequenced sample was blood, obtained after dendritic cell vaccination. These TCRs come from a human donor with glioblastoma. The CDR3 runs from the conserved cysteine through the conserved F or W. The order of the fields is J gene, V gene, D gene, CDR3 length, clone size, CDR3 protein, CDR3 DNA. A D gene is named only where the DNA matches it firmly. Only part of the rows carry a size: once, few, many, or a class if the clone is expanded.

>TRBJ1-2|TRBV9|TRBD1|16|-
CASGVDEGAPNYGYTF
TGTGCCAGCGGCGTAGACGAGGGGGCGCCTAACTATGGCTACACCTTC
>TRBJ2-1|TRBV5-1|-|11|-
CASSLRGEQFF
TGCGCCAGCAGCTTGCGGGGAGAGCAGTTCTTC
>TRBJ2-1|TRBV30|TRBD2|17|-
CAWSDGRDYTPYNEQFF
TGTGCCTGGAGCGATGGTAGGGACTACACACCCTACAATGAGCAGTTCTTC
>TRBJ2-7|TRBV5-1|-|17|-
CASSDTPSRGGSYEQYF
TGCGCCAGCAGCGACACCCCCTCGAGGGGGGGCTCCTACGAGCAGTACTTC
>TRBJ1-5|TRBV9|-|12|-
CARRGDNQPQHF
TGTGCCAGAAGGGGCGACAATCAGCCCCAGCATTTT
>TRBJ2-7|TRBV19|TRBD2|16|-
CASSDFYGRGGYEQYF
TGTGCCAGTTCCGACTTCTACGGACGGGGGGGGTACGAGCAGTACTTC
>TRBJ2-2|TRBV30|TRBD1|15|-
CAWSPGTGLTGELFF
TGTGCCTGGAGCCCCGGGACAGGTCTAACCGGGGAGCTGTTTTTT
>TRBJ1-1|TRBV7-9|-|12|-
CASTLLNTEAFF
TGTGCCAGCACCCTGTTGAACACTGAAGCTTTCTTT
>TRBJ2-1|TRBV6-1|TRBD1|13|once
CASRAGGYNEQFF
TGTGCCAGCAGGGCAGGGGGATACAATGAGCAGTTCTTC
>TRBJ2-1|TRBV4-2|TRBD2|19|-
CASRRFPQRGGDFYNEQFF
TGTGCCAGCAGGAGATTCCCCCAGCGGGGGGGCGATTTTTACAATGAGCAGTTCTTC
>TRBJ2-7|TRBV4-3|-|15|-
CASSQVGGGPYEQYF
TGCGCCAGCAGCCAAGTTGGAGGGGGCCCCTACGAGCAGTACTTC
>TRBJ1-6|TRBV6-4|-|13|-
CASSEGQNSPLHF
TGTGCCAGCAGTGAGGGGCAGAATTCACCCCTCCACTTT
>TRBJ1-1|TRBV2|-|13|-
CASMEDGELEAFF
TGTGCCAGCATGGAGGATGGGGAGTTGGAAGCTTTCTTT